This T cell receptor beta chain appears in the sequencing data of a study of T cells after yellow fever vaccination. CDR3 length: 16 amino acids. Germline values: CDR1 KGHDR, CDR2 SFDVKD. Trimming took 4 bases from V and 5 from J, leaving 19 bases between them. Points from the study as a whole: Booster sampling recovered most clones from primary vaccination (approximately 97% CD4, around 88% CD8). FACS-sorted repertoires might harbor abundant contaminating clonotypes from the bulk population. A secondary response was less intense yet reached its peak sooner, at day 5 versus 15.

In regard to this clonotype: Its antigen is still unknown.

The study made its TCR cDNA through 5'RACE template switching. That step introduced a universal primer site along with UMIs. TCRdb called the 5' RACE reads again in MiXCR, with one record for every CDR3 protein. Here the sample spans around 530,000 distinct CDR3 sequences, roughly a sixth being singletons. This clonotype originated in a man in his late teens or twenties who received the YFV17D yellow fever vaccine. Sequences were derived from PBMCs, sampled more than 4 days after the first yellow fever vaccination. The V and J genes are TRBV24-1 and TRBJ1-2; D possibly corresponds to TRBD1 (5 bases). The DNA of the CDR3 is TGTGCCACCAGTGAGGAAAGGGACCCCGGAGGATATGGCTACACCTTC. Amino acids: CATSEERDPGGYGYTF.